One sample yielded the 14 T cell receptor beta chains listed below, sequenced in a study of blood T cell repertoires in COVID-19. The data were produced by immunoSEQ multiplex PCR, yet TCRdb's version contains in-frame clones alone and is incomplete. The repertoire holds 80,000 to 130,000 clones, with nearly 90% as singletons. Specimen: peripheral blood. Every receptor here comes from an older woman with acute or convalescent COVID-19.

Here the CDR3 DNA reads TGCGCCAGCAGCTTGGAAACAGGCGTGAATGAAAAACTGTTTTTT. Protein: CASSLETGVNEKLFF. The V gene is TRBV5-1, the J gene TRBJ1-4; D is possibly TRBD1 (5 bases). The CDR3 contains 15 residues. The ends were cut back, 0 bases at V and 5 bases at J, with 11 bases in the middle. Germline-derived CDR1 and CDR2 are SGHRS and YFSETQ. The whole variable domain, filled in from reference TRBV5-1 and TRBJ1-4, reads KAGVTQTPRYLIKTRGQQVTLSCSPISGHRSVSWYQQTPGQGLQFLFEYFSETQRNKGNFPGRFSGRQFSNSRSEMNVSTLELGDSALYLCASSLETGVNEKLFFGSGTQLSVL.

The V and J genes are TRBV5-1 and TRBJ2-5; possible D gene TRBD1, 6 bases. Germline lookup yields CDR1 SGHRS and CDR2 YFSETQ. The CDR3 is 13 residues long. The V and J ends lost 1 base and 3 bases respectively, with 7 bases between them. The CDR3 loop is CASSLNREETQYF. CDR3 in DNA: TGCGCCAGCAGCTTGAACAGGGAAGAGACCCAGTACTTC.

By sample share, this clone is medium-sized (0.01 to 0.1%). The chain uses TRBV19 and TRBJ1-6; D remains ambiguous. Germline V gene lookup returns CDR1 LNHDA and CDR2 SQIVND (reference sequence). This CDR3 has 15 residues. V lost 5 bases, J lost 9 bases, and 17 bases lay in between. CDR3 residues: CASSHHEGRGSPLHF. Here the CDR3 DNA reads TGTGCCAGTAGTCACCACGAGGGTCGGGGTTCACCCCTCCACTTT.

The chain carries TRBV3-1 (or the pseudogene TRBV3-2) and TRBJ2-5; D unclear. CDR3 length: 13 amino acids. V lost 1 base and J 5 bases, leaving 8 bases between the germline ends. Germline CDR1 is LGHDT and CDR2 is YNNKEL (reference sequence). Written as DNA, the CDR3 is TGTGCCAGCAGCCAAGGGAGTGACGAGACCCAGTACTTC. The encoded protein is CASSQGSDETQYF.

J is TRBJ1-6 and V is TRBV6-6; possible D gene TRBD1, 5 bases. V was cut by 6 bases and J by 8 bases, with 14 bases left in between. Germline V gene data show CDR1 as MNHNY and CDR2 as SVGAGI (reference sequence). The CDR3 is 14 residues long. DNA for the CDR3: TGTGCCAGCAGCCCGGAGGAGGGGTATTCACCCCTCCACTTT. As protein: CASSPEEGYSPLHF.

The chain couples TRBV24-1 to TRBJ2-1; possibly TRBD2 for D (5 bases). The CDR3 consists of 14 residues. The germline V and J ends were trimmed by 3 bases and 0 bases, with 5 bases remaining between them. Germline CDR1 is KGHDR and CDR2 is SFDVKD. Here the CDR3 reads CATSDTSSYNEQFF. CDR3 DNA sequence: TGTGCCACCAGTGATACTAGCTCCTACAATGAGCAGTTCTTC.

This chain joins TRBV12-5 and TRBJ1-5; D unclear. This CDR3 is built from 11 residues. The V gene lost 5 bases and the J gene lost 9 bases, with 8 bases spanning the gap. Germline-derived CDR1 and CDR2 are LGHNT and FRNRAP. For the CDR3, the DNA is TGTGCTAGTGGTCCCCTTCGGCCCCAGCATTTT. Its protein product is CASGPLRPQHF. Supplemented by reference TRBV12-5 and TRBJ1-5, the full variable domain reads DARVTQTPRHKVTEMGQEVTMRCQPILGHNTVFWYRQTMMQGLELLAYFRNRAPLDDSGMPKDRFSAEMPDATLATLKIQPSEPRDSAVYFCASGPLRPQHFGDGTRLSIL.

The V gene is TRBV3-1 (or the pseudogene TRBV3-2), the J gene TRBJ2-7; no reliable D call. V was pared by 1 base and J by 2 bases, with 3 bases between. The CDR3 consists of 12 residues. The germline V gene has CDR1 LGHDT and CDR2 YNNKEL (reference sequence). CDR3 sequence: CASSQGTYEQYV. The CDR3 DNA sequence: TGTGCCAGCAGCCAAGGTACCTACGAGCAGTACGTC.

The gene calls are TRBV7-8 and TRBJ2-1; 10 positions match TRBD1. The V and J ends lost 5 bases and 4 bases, in that order; junction bases with no gene match: 5. From germline, CDR1 is SGHVS and CDR2 FQNEAQ. This CDR3 contains 15 residues. The CDR3 spells CASSAGQGEYNEQFF. Here the CDR3 DNA reads TGTGCCAGCAGCGCCGGACAGGGGGAATACAATGAGCAGTTCTTC.

This clone turned up a few times. The V and J genes are TRBV9 and TRBJ2-3; TRBD2 agrees at 8 bases. V lost 4 bases, J lost 4 bases, and 11 bases stayed unmatched. Looked up from germline, CDR1 is SGDLS and CDR2 is YYNGEE. The CDR3 sequence is 16 residues long. DNA for the CDR3: TGTGCCAGCAGCCCCCAAGGGAGCGGGAGAGCAGATACGCAGTATTTT. It translates to CASSPQGSGRADTQYF. Based on the CDR3 plus reference TRBV9 and TRBJ2-3, the full variable domain is DSGVTQTPKHLITATGQRVTLRCSPRSGDLSVYWYQQSLDQGLQFLIQYYNGEERAKGNILERFSAQQFPDLHSELNLSSLELGDSALYFCASSPQGSGRADTQYFGPGTRLTVL.

V gene TRBV9 combines with J gene TRBJ1-1; 8 bases fit TRBD1. Germline trimming cut 0 bases from V and 8 bases from J; bases unmatched to any gene: 3. The germline V gene encodes CDR1 SGDLS and CDR2 YYNGEE. The CDR3 length is 13 residues. The CDR3 spells CASSVDSGGEAFF. CDR3 coding DNA: TGTGCCAGCAGCGTAGATTCAGGGGGCGAAGCTTTCTTT.

This chain connects TRBV19 to TRBJ2-7; 9 bases line up with TRBD1. The CDR3 runs to 16 residues. V lost 3 bases, J lost 5 bases, and 11 bases stayed unmatched. Germline V gene data show CDR1 as LNHDA and CDR2 as SQIVND (reference sequence). This CDR3 is CASSIMGTGMNDEQYF. CDR3 nucleotides: TGTGCCAGTAGTATTATGGGGACAGGGATGAATGACGAGCAGTACTTC.

The sample holds one count of this clone. The V and J genes are TRBV6-5 and TRBJ2-1; a weak D match, TRBD2 (7 bases). Trimming removed 0 bases at V and 6 bases at J, with 12 bases between. This CDR3 is built from 15 residues. The germline gives CDR1 MNHEY, CDR2 SVGAGI. Here the CDR3 reads CASSYSRGGVNEQFF. CDR3 DNA sequence: TGTGCCAGCAGTTACTCACGAGGGGGGGTCAATGAGCAGTTCTTC.

The genes are TRBV19 and TRBJ2-5; maybe TRBD1 (5 bases). Trimming pared 6 bases from V and 9 bases from J, leaving 11 bases between. The length of the CDR3 is 11 residues. CDR1 and CDR2 (germline): LNHDA, SQIVND (reference sequence). The CDR3 loop is CASRGDAAQYF. CDR3 sequence (DNA): TGTGCCAGTAGAGGGGATGCGGCCCAGTACTTC.